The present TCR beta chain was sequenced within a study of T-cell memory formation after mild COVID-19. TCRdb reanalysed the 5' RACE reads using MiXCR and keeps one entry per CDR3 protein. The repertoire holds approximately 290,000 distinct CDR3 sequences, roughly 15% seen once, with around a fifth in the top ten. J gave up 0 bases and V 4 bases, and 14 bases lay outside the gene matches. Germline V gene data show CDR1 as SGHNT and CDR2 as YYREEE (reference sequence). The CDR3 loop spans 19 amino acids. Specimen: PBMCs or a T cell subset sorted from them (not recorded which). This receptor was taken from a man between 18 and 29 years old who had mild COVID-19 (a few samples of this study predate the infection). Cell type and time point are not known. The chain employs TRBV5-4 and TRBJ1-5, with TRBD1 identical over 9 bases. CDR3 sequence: CASSQIRDRASYSNQPQHF. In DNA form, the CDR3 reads TGTGCCAGCAGCCAGATTCGGGACAGGGCCAGTTATAGCAATCAGCCCCAGCATTTT.